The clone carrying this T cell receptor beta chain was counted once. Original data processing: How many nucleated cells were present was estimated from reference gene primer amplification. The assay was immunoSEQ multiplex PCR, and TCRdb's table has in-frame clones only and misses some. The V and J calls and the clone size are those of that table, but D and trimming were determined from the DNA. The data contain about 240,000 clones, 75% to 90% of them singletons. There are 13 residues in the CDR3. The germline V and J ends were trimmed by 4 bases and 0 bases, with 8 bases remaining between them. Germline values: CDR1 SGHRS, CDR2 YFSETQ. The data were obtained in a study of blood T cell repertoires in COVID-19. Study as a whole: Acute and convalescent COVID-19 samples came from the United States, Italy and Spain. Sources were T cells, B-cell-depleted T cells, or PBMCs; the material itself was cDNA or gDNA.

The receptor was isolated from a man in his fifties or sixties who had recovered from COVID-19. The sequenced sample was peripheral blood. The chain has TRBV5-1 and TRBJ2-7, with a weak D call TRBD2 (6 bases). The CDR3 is CASSGGNSYEQYF. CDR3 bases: TGCGCCAGCAGCGGGGGGAACTCCTACGAGCAGTACTTC.